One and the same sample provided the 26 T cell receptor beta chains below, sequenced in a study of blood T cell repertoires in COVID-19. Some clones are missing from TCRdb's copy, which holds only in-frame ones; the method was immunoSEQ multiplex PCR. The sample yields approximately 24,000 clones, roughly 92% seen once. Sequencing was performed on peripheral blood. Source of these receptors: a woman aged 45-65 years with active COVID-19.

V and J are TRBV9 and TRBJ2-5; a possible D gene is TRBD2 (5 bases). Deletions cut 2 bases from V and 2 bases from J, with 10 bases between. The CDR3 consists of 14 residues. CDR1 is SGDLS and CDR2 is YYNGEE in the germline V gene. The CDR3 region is CASSVGTRQETQYF. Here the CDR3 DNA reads TGTGCCAGCAGCGTGGGAACTAGGCAAGAGACCCAGTACTTC. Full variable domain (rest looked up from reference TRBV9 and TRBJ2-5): DSGVTQTPKHLITATGQRVTLRCSPRSGDLSVYWYQQSLDQGLQFLIQYYNGEERAKGNILERFSAQQFPDLHSELNLSSLELGDSALYFCASSVGTRQETQYFGPGTRLLVL.

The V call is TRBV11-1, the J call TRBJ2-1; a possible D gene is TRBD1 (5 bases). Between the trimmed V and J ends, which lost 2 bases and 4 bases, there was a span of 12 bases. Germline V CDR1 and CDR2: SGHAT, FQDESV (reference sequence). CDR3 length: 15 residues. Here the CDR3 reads CASSLKHDRYNEQFF. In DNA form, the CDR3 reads TGTGCCAGCAGCTTAAAACACGACAGATACAATGAGCAGTTCTTC.

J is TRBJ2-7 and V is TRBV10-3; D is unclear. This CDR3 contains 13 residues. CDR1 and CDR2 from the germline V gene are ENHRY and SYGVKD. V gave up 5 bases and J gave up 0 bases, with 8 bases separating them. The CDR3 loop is CAISREISYEQYF. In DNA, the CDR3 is TGTGCCATCAGTAGAGAAATCTCCTACGAGCAGTACTTC.

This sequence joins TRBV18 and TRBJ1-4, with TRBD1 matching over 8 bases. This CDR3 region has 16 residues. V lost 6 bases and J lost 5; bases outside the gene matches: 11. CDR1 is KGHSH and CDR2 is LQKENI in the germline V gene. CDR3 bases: TGTGCCAGCTCCCAAAGGGGCAGGACAGGGAATGAAAAACTGTTTTTT. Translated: CASSQRGRTGNEKLFF.

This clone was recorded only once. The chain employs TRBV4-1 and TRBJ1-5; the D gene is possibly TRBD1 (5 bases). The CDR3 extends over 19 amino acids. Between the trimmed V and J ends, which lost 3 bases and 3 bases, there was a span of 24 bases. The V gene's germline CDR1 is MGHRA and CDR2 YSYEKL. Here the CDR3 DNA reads TGCGCCAGCAGCCAGCATTTATTAGGTCCAGGGCGGAACAATCAGCCCCAGCATTTT. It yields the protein CASSQHLLGPGRNNQPQHF.

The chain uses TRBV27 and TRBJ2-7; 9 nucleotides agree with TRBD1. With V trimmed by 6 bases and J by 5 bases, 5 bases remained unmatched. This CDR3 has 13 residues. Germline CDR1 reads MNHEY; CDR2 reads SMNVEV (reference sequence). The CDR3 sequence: CASRTGGIHEQYF. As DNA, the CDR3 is TGTGCCAGCAGGACAGGGGGAATACACGAGCAGTACTTC.

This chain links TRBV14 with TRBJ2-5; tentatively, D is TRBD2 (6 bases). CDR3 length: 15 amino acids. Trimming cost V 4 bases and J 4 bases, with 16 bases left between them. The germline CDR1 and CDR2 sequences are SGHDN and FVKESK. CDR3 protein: CASSRGLFTLETQYF. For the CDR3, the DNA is TGTGCCAGCAGCCGGGGACTCTTCACCTTAGAGACCCAGTACTTC.

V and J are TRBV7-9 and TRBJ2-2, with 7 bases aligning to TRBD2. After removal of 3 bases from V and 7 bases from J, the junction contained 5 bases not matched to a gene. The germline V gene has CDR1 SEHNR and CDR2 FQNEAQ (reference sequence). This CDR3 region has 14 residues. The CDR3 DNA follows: TGTGCCAGCAGCTTTCCCCGGGGGGACGGGGAGCTGTTTTTT. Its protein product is CASSFPRGDGELFF. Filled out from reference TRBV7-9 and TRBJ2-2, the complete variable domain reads DTGVSQNPRHKITKRGQNVTFRCDPISEHNRLYWYRQTLGQGPEFLTYFQNEAQLEKSRLLSDRFSAERPKGSFSTLEIQRTEQGDSAMYLCASSFPRGDGELFFGEGSRLTVL.

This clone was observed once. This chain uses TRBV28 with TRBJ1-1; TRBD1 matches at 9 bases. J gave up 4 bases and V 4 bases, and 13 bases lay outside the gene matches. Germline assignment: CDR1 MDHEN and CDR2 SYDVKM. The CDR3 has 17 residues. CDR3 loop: CASSSSTGGVLGTEAFF. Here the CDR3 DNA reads TGTGCCAGCAGTTCGTCAACAGGGGGCGTATTGGGCACTGAAGCTTTCTTT.

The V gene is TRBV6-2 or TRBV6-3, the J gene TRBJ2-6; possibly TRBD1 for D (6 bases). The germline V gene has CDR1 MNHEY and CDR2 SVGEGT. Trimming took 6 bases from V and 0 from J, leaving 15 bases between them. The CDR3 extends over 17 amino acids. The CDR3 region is CASSGQTSSSGANVLTF. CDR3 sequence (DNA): TGTGCCAGCAGCGGACAGACGAGCAGCTCTGGGGCCAACGTCCTGACTTTC.

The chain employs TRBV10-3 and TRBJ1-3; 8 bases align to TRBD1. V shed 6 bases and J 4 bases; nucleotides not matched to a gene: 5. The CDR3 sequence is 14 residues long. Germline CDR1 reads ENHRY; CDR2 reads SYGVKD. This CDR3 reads CAIRKTGEGNTIYF. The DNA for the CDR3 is TGTGCCATCAGGAAGACAGGGGAAGGAAACACCATATATTTT.

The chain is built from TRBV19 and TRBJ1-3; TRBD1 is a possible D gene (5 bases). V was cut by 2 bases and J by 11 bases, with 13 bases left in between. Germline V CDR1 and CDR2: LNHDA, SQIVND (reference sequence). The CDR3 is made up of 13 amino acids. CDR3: CASSINRINAIYF. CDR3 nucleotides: TGTGCCAGTAGTATAAACAGGATCAACGCCATATATTTT. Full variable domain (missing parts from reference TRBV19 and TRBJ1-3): DGGITQSPKYLFRKEGQNVTLSCEQNLNHDAMYWYRQDPGQGLRLIYYSQIVNDFQKGDIAEGYSVSREKKESFPLTVTSAQKNPTAFYLCASSINRINAIYFGEGSWLTVV.

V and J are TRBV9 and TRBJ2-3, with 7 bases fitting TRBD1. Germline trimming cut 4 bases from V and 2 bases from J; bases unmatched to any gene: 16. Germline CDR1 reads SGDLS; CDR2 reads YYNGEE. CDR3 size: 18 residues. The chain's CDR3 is CASSPRQGPVSLTDTQYF. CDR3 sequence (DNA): TGTGCCAGCAGCCCTAGACAGGGCCCGGTGAGTCTCACAGATACGCAGTATTTT. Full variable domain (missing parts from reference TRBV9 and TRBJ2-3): DSGVTQTPKHLITATGQRVTLRCSPRSGDLSVYWYQQSLDQGLQFLIQYYNGEERAKGNILERFSAQQFPDLHSELNLSSLELGDSALYFCASSPRQGPVSLTDTQYFGPGTRLTVL.

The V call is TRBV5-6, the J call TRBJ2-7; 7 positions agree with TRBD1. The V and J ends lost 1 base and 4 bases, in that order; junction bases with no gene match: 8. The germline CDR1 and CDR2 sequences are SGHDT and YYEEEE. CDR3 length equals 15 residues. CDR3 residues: CASSLISRTGYEQYF. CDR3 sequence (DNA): TGTGCCAGCAGCTTGATTTCTCGGACAGGTTACGAGCAGTACTTC.

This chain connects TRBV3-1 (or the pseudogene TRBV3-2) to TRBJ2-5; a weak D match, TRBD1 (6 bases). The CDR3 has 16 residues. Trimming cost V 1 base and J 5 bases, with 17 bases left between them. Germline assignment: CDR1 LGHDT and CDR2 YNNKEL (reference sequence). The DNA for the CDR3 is TGTGCCAGCAGCCAAGGGATTTCGGACAGAGGGGAGACCCAGTACTTC. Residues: CASSQGISDRGETQYF.

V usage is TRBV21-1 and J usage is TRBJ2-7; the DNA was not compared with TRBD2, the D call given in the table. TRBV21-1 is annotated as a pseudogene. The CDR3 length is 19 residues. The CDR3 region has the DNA TGTGCCAGCAACCCGACCCCGGGACTAGCAAACCCGCCTTCGGGGGAGCAGTACTTC. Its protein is CASNPTPGLANPPSGEQYF.

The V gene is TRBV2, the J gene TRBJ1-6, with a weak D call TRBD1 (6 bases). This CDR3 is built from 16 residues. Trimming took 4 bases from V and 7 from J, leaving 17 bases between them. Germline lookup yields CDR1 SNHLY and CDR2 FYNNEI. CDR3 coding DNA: TGTGCCAGCAGTGGTCGTCAGGTTCAGGGGAATTCACCCCTCCACTTT. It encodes CASSGRQVQGNSPLHF.

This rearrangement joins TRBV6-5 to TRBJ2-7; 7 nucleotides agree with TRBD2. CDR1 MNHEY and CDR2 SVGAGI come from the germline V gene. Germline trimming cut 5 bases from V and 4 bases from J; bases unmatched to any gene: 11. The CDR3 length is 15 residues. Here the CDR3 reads CASSQGGEALYEQYF. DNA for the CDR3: TGTGCCAGCAGTCAGGGAGGGGAGGCGTTGTACGAGCAGTACTTC.

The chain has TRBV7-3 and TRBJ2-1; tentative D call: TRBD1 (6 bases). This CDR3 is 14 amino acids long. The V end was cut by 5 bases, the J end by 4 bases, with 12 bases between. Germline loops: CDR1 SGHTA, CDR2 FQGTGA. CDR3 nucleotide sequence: TGTGCCAGCAGCCAGACCGGACAGTACAATGAGCAGTTCTTC. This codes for CASSQTGQYNEQFF.

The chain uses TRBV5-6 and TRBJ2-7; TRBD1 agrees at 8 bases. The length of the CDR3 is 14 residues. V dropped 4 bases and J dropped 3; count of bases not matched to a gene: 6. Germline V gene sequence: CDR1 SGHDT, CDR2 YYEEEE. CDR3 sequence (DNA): TGTGCCAGCAGCGAGACAGGGGAAGACTACGAGCAGTACTTC. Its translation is CASSETGEDYEQYF.

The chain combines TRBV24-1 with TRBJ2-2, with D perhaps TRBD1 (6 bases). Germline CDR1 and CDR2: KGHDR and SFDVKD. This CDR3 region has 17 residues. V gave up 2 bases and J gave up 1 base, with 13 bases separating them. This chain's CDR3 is CATSDSYGTLNTGELFF. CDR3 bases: TGTGCCACCAGTGATTCGTACGGGACACTGAACACCGGGGAGCTGTTTTTT.

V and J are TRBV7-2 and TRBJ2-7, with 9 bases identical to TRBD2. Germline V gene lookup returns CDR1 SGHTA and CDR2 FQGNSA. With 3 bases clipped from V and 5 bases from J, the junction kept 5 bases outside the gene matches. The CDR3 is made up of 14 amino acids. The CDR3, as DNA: TGTGCCAGCAGCTTTAGCGGGAGTCGGGACGAGCAGTACTTC. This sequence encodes CASSFSGSRDEQYF.

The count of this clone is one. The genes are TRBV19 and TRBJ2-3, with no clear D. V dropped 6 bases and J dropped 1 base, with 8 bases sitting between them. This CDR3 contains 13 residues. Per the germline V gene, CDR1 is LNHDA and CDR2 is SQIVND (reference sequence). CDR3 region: CASRSSGTDTQYF. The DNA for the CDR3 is TGTGCCAGTAGAAGTTCGGGCACAGATACGCAGTATTTT.

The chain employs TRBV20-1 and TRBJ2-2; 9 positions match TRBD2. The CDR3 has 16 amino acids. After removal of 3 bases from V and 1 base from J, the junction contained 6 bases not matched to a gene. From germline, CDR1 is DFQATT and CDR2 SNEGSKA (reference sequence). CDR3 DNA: TGCAGTGCTAGTGACGGACTAGCGTTGAACACCGGGGAGCTGTTTTTT. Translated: CSASDGLALNTGELFF.

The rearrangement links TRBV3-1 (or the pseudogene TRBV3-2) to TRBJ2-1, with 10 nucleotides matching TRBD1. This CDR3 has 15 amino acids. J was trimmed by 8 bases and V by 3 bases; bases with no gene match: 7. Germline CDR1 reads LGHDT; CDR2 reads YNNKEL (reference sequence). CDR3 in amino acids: CASSQPGQGSYEQFF. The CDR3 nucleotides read TGTGCCAGCAGCCAGCCGGGACAGGGGTCCTATGAGCAGTTCTTC.

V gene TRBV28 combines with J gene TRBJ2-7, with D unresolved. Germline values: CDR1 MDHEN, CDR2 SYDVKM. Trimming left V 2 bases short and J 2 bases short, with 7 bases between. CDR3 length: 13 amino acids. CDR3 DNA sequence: TGTGCCAGCAGTTTAGAGAGTCCCTACGAGCAGTACTTC. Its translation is CASSLESPYEQYF.